This T cell receptor beta chain was sequenced during a study of T-cell memory formation after mild COVID-19. Study information: Clustering of TCRs was largely donor specific. Study-wide results and limits: Prior to infection, memory already included some responding clones, suggesting cross-reactive memory joined. Mostly located in CM and EM were contracting CD4+ clones, with contracting CD8+ clones located in EMRA. While clones contracting from day 15 to 85 were balanced between CD4 and CD8, later expanders leaned CD4+.

From the 5' RACE reads, TCRdb called clonotypes with MiXCR, one entry per CDR3 protein. The sample records 120,000 or so distinct CDR3 sequences, roughly 15% being singletons. This CDR3 is 12 amino acids long. V was clipped by 6 bases and J by 6 bases, with 11 bases between them. As regards this clonotype: The target antigen is unknown.

The origin of this receptor is an adult woman who had mild COVID-19 (a few samples of this study predate the infection). Cell type and time point are not known. The chain links TRBV12-3 or TRBV12-4 to TRBJ1-2; no clear D gene. Sample: PBMCs or a T cell subset sorted from them (not recorded which). This CDR3 reads CASSARAHGYTF. As DNA, the CDR3 is TGTGCCAGCAGCGCCCGGGCTCATGGCTACACCTTC.